These 15 T cell receptor beta chains were sequenced from one sample in a study of T cells in localized non-small cell lung cancer. The repertoire was sequenced with immunoSEQ multiplex PCR; TCRdb's copy has only in-frame clones and lacks some. Of over 20,000 clones in the sample, 85% to 95% were seen once. The sample here was peripheral blood, taken before any cancer treatment. Receptor source: a female donor of 60 years or more with stage II squamous cell lung carcinoma.

This chain links TRBV6-6 with TRBJ2-7; TRBD2 is a possible D gene (6 bases). V was pared by 0 bases and J by 2 bases, with 8 bases between. Germline V gene sequence: CDR1 MNHNY, CDR2 SVGAGI (reference sequence). The CDR3 covers 14 residues. This chain's CDR3 is CASSYSPGAYEQYF. Written as DNA, the CDR3 is TGTGCCAGCAGTTACTCGCCGGGGGCCTACGAGCAGTACTTC.

This clone was detected a few times. The J gene is TRBJ2-7, the V gene TRBV6-1, with TRBD1 as a possible D gene (6 bases). This CDR3 is 11 amino acids long. Trimming took 5 bases from V and 7 from J, leaving 9 bases between them. In germline, CDR1 is MNHNS, CDR2 SASEGT. The CDR3 nucleotides read TGTGCCAGCAGTACAGGGCTGGAGCAGTACTTC. This translates into CASSTGLEQYF.

The chain links TRBV27 to TRBJ2-5; TRBD1 matches 10 bases. V lost 3 bases, J lost 9 bases, and 10 bases stayed unmatched. Germline loops: CDR1 MNHEY, CDR2 SMNVEV (reference sequence). CDR3 length equals 15 residues. In DNA, the CDR3 is TGTGCCAGCAGTTTTAGGACAGGGGGAATTTGGGCCCAGTACTTC. As protein: CASSFRTGGIWAQYF.

The chain carries TRBV27 and TRBJ1-1, with no clear D. This CDR3 is 13 amino acids long. CDR1 and CDR2 from the germline V gene are MNHEY and SMNVEV (reference sequence). The ends were cut back, 3 bases at V and 7 bases at J, with 12 bases in the middle. CDR3 sequence reads: CASSFFGNSEAFF. The CDR3 nucleotides are TGTGCCAGCAGTTTCTTCGGGAATAGTGAAGCTTTCTTT.

This clone was detected only a few times. The chain links TRBV27 to TRBJ2-7; 9 bases fit TRBD1. The germline CDR1 and CDR2 sequences are MNHEY and SMNVEV (reference sequence). The V gene end was trimmed by 3 bases and the J gene end by 4 bases; junction bases not matched to a gene: 7. This CDR3 is 15 amino acids long. DNA of the CDR3: TGTGCCAGCAGTTTTACCGGACAGGGGCGGTACGAGCAGTACTTC. Its protein is CASSFTGQGRYEQYF.

The V and J genes are TRBV2 and TRBJ1-4; 7 bases align to TRBD1. The CDR3 length is 13 residues. The germline V gene has CDR1 SNHLY and CDR2 FYNNEI. The ends lost 6 bases at V and 7 bases at J; junction bases unmatched: 5. CDR3 protein: CASSDGTVEKLFF. The CDR3 nucleotides read TGTGCCAGCAGCGACGGGACAGTTGAAAAACTGTTTTTT. The complete variable domain, with remaining parts taken from reference TRBV2 and TRBJ1-4, reads EPEVTQTPSHQVTQMGQEVILRCVPISNHLYFYWYRQILGQKVEFLVSFYNNEISEKSEIFDDQFSVERPDGSNFTLKIRSTKLEDSAMYFCASSDGTVEKLFFGSGTQLSVL.

This clone was picked up one time. This chain uses TRBV11-2 with TRBJ1-1, with D perhaps TRBD1 (6 bases). Germline lookup yields CDR1 SGHAT and CDR2 FQNNGV. The ends were cut back, 7 bases at V and 6 bases at J, with 12 bases in the middle. CDR3 length: 12 amino acids. The DNA for the CDR3 is TGTGCCAGCACCCACAGGGTCGCTGAAGCTTTCTTT. It specifies CASTHRVAEAFF.

This clone was seen a handful of times. V and J are TRBV2 and TRBJ1-5, with no clear D. The V end lost 4 bases, the J end lost 5 bases, and 12 bases lay between the germline ends. The CDR3 runs 14 residues. Germline values: CDR1 SNHLY, CDR2 FYNNEI. DNA for the CDR3: TGTGCCAGCAGTGTCGGCAGGAAGGATCAGCCCCAGCATTTT. Translating gives CASSVGRKDQPQHF.

The CDR3 reads CASSDPTGYHSGANVLTF. The CDR3, as DNA: TGCGCCAGCAGCGACCCCACAGGTTATCATTCTGGGGCCAACGTCCTGACTTTC. The genes are TRBV5-1 and TRBJ2-6; possibly TRBD1 for D (5 bases). Deletions cut 4 bases from V and 1 base from J, with 18 bases between. Germline-derived CDR1 and CDR2 are SGHRS and YFSETQ. The CDR3 loop spans 18 amino acids.

This chain connects TRBV5-1 to TRBJ2-7, with D hard to call. CDR1 and CDR2 (germline): SGHRS, YFSETQ. This CDR3 is 15 amino acids long. Deletions cut 1 base from V and 0 bases from J, with 11 bases between. The CDR3 here is CASSLFGPSSYEQYF. CDR3 DNA sequence: TGCGCCAGCAGCTTGTTTGGCCCGAGCTCCTACGAGCAGTACTTC.

This clone was seen only once. V is TRBV28 and J is TRBJ2-7, with D possibly called TRBD1 or TRBD2 (6 bases each). CDR3 length: 15 amino acids. The germline CDR1 and CDR2 sequences are MDHEN and SYDVKM. V was trimmed by 6 bases and J by 6 bases, leaving 21 bases between them. The CDR3 DNA is TGTGCCAGCAGGCGTGCGAGCTCGGGGGCGGGCGAGCAGTACTTC. It is translated as CASRRASSGAGEQYF.

The chain has TRBV9 and TRBJ1-3; D gene unclear. The V gene's germline CDR1 is SGDLS and CDR2 YYNGEE. The CDR3 covers 14 residues. The V end was cut by 4 bases, the J end by 4 bases, with 12 bases between. Here the CDR3 reads CASSFDLWGNTIYF. The CDR3 region has the DNA TGTGCCAGCAGCTTCGACCTGTGGGGAAACACCATATATTTT.

The genes are TRBV5-4 and TRBJ1-2, with a possible D match to TRBD1 (6 bases). This CDR3 has 18 residues. Germline lookup yields CDR1 SGHNT and CDR2 YYREEE (reference sequence). V lost 5 bases, J lost 2 bases, and 25 bases lay in between. For the CDR3, the DNA is TGTGCCAGCAGGACAGCAGGGGCCCAACATGGAGTGAACTATGGCTACACCTTC. This codes for CASRTAGAQHGVNYGYTF.

The V gene is TRBV5-6, the J gene TRBJ2-7; 12 bases line up with TRBD2. The CDR3 sequence is 15 residues long. V gave up 4 bases and J gave up 4 bases; unmatched junction bases: 6. Germline CDR1 is SGHDT and CDR2 is YYEEEE. This CDR3 reads CASSRTSGVWYEQYF. The CDR3 DNA follows: TGTGCCAGCAGCCGGACTAGCGGGGTTTGGTACGAGCAGTACTTC.

V gene TRBV6-6 combines with J gene TRBJ2-5; D gene ambiguous. Per the germline V gene, CDR1 is MNHNY and CDR2 is SVGAGI (reference sequence). This CDR3 contains 13 residues. Trimming cost V 2 bases and J 3 bases, with 7 bases left between them. The CDR3 sequence: CASSYNEEETQYF. CDR3 nucleotides: TGTGCCAGCAGTTACAACGAGGAAGAGACCCAGTACTTC.